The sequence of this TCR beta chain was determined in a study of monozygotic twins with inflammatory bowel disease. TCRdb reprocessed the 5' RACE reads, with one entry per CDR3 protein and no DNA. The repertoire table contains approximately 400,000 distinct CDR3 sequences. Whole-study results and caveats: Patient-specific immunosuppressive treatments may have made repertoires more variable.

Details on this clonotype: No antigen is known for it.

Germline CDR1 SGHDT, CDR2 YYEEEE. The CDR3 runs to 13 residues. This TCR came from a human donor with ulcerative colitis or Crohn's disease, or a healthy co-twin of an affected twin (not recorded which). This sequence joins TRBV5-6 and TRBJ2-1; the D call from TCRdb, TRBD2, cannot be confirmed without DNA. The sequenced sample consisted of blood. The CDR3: CASSLGISPEQFF. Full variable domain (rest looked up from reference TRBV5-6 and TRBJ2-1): DAGVTQSPTHLIKTRGQQVTLRCSPKSGHDTVSWYQQALGQGPQFIFQYYEEEERQRGNFPDRFSGHQFPNYSSELNVNALLLGDSALYLCASSLGISPEQFFGPGTRLTVL.